This T cell receptor beta chain was captured by sequencing in a study of blood T cell repertoires in COVID-19. Study as a whole: Specimens from acute and convalescent COVID-19 originated in the United States, Italy and Spain. T cells, B-cell-depleted T cells, or PBMCs supplied cDNA or gDNA.

In the study's own analysis: Amplification of reference gene primers was used by the study to estimate nucleated cell counts. Repertoires were generated with immunoSEQ multiplex PCR, while TCRdb's copy carries only in-frame clones and drops some. V and J calls and clone size are given by that table; D and trimming were obtained from the DNA. This sample has 45,000 to 65,000 clones, with over 85% found just once. The CDR3 has 13 residues. CDR1 is MDHEN and CDR2 is SYDVKM in the germline V gene. V dropped 8 bases and J dropped 2 bases, with 13 bases sitting between them. V usage is TRBV28 and J usage is TRBJ2-7, with a tentative D call TRBD1 (6 bases). The material sequenced was peripheral blood. This receptor was obtained from an older man with active or convalescent COVID-19. CDR3 sequence reads: CASHLQGPYEQYF. The CDR3 DNA reads TGTGCCAGCCACTTACAGGGTCCCTACGAGCAGTACTTC.